This entry features one T cell receptor beta chain sequence. Its antigen is unidentified. V dropped 5 bases and J dropped 9; count of bases not matched to a gene: 16. The CDR3 spans 16 residues. CDR1 SGHTA and CDR2 FQGNSA come from the germline V gene. This entry is derived from a study of cytomegalovirus exposure and HLA in healthy donors. Findings and limits, study-wide: In vitro work confirmed that three CMV-associated chains recognize CMV antigens. Most CMV-associated TCR beta chains appeared HLA-restricted in a later analysis. Follow-up analysis seemed to connect common viral pathogens with several of the most significant clusters identified.

60 Vbeta and 13 Jbeta primers were used in PCR. TCRdb keeps only in-frame clones here, not all; method: immunoSEQ multiplex PCR. The sample has approximately 170,000 clones, approximately 80% seen once. The TCR sequence derives from a male donor in good health and CMV-seronegative. The chain couples TRBV7-2 to TRBJ2-1, with 7 bases lining up with TRBD1. The sample was PBMCs. DNA for the CDR3: TGTGCCAGCAGCCCGGCTCCGCAGGGGGTGGGTCGTGAGCAGTTCTTC. It yields the protein CASSPAPQGVGREQFF.